The next 21 T cell receptor beta chains were all read from a single sample in a study of cytomegalovirus exposure and HLA in healthy donors. PCR used 60 Vbeta primers and 13 Jbeta primers. The table came from immunoSEQ multiplex PCR; TCRdb's copy has only in-frame clones and leaves some out. The sample includes 100,000 to 150,000 clones, roughly 83% of them seen just once. The specimen was PBMCs. These receptors all come from a girl aged 2-10 years in good health and CMV-seronegative.

There are a few counts of this clone. V usage is TRBV10-3 and J usage is TRBJ2-1; D ambiguous. The length of the CDR3 is 11 residues. Per germline, CDR1 ENHRY and CDR2 SYGVKD. V lost 10 bases and J 8 bases, leaving 12 bases between the germline ends. CDR3 sequence: CATFQMDEQFF. CDR3 DNA sequence: TGTGCCACATTCCAGATGGATGAGCAGTTCTTC.

The V and J genes are TRBV7-9 and TRBJ2-5; a weak D match, TRBD1 (6 bases). The J call is uncertain, as TRBJ2-7 better fits the DNA end. The CDR3 runs to 14 residues. Germline V gene data show CDR1 as SEHNR and CDR2 as FQNEAQ (reference sequence). The CDR3 spells CASSLADSNYEQYF. The CDR3, as DNA: TGTGCCAGCAGCTTAGCGGACAGTAACTACGAGCAGTACTTC.

The chain carries TRBV6-5 and TRBJ2-5; TRBD1 is a possible D gene (5 bases). The V gene lost 6 bases and the J gene lost 4 bases, with 15 bases spanning the gap. From germline, CDR1 is MNHEY and CDR2 SVGAGI. The CDR3 runs 14 residues. CDR3 in amino acids: CASSRDPTVETQYF. Written as DNA, the CDR3 is TGTGCCAGCAGCCGAGACCCGACAGTAGAGACCCAGTACTTC.

The chain employs TRBV5-4 and TRBJ2-5; TRBD1 matches 8 bases. Germline CDR1 reads SGHNT; CDR2 reads YYREEE (reference sequence). The ends lost 0 bases at V and 1 base at J; junction bases unmatched: 5. The CDR3 is made up of 16 amino acids. CDR3 bases: TGTGCCAGCAGCTTGGCGACAGGGGTTGGCCAAGAGACCCAGTACTTC. It translates to CASSLATGVGQETQYF.

The chain uses TRBV7-4 and TRBJ1-4; 7 bases are shared with TRBD1. The germline gives CDR1 SGHVT, CDR2 SQSDAQ. The CDR3 extends over 19 amino acids. The CDR3 region is CGLSKGDSGKIATNEKLFF. CDR3 in DNA: TGTGGCCTATCCAAGGGGGACAGCGGAAAGATAGCAACTAATGAAAAACTGTTTTTT.

The J gene is TRBJ2-2, the V gene TRBV13; the match to TRBD1 covers 12 bases. CDR1 and CDR2 (germline): PRHDT, FYEKMQ (reference sequence). The J segment lost 10 bases and the V segment lost 3 bases, leaving 9 bases of the junction unmatched. This CDR3 spans 16 amino acids. CDR3 in amino acids: CASSFWGDRGPVELFF. DNA of the CDR3: TGTGCCAGCAGCTTTTGGGGGGACAGGGGGCCCGTGGAGCTGTTTTTT.

This clone was seen once. The chain couples TRBV10-2 to TRBJ1-5, with D perhaps matching TRBD1 (6 bases). CDR3 length: 14 residues. V gave up 3 bases and J gave up 3 bases, with 9 bases separating them. Germline V gene lookup returns CDR1 WSHSY and CDR2 SAAADI. The CDR3 region has the DNA TGCGCCAGCAGTGAAATGGGACACAATCAGCCCCAGCATTTT. Encoded protein: CASSEMGHNQPQHF.

This sequence joins TRBV27 and TRBJ2-1, with 7 bases that match TRBD2. Trimming removed 3 bases from V and 7 bases from J; junction bases left unmatched: 6. CDR1 and CDR2 (germline): MNHEY, SMNVEV (reference sequence). The length of the CDR3 is 14 residues. The CDR3 region has the DNA TGTGCCAGCAGTTTCGGCGGGAGAAGGAATGAGCAGTTCTTC. Translating it yields CASSFGGRRNEQFF.

The V gene is TRBV4-3, the J gene TRBJ1-2; 10 nucleotides agree with TRBD1. The ends lost 4 bases at V and 8 bases at J; junction bases unmatched: 7. The CDR3 contains 14 residues. CDR1 LGHNA and CDR2 YSLEER come from the germline V gene. CDR3 loop: CASSLTGGIVGYTF. The CDR3 nucleotides are TGCGCCAGCAGCCTGACAGGGGGCATTGTGGGCTACACCTTC.

This clone came up once. The chain combines TRBV2 with TRBJ1-6; 8 nucleotides match TRBD1. V gave up 9 bases and J gave up 7 bases; unmatched junction bases: 8. Germline V CDR1 and CDR2: SNHLY, FYNNEI. This CDR3 region has 14 residues. The CDR3 loop reads CARREDRENSPLHF. In DNA form, the CDR3 reads TGTGCCAGACGCGAGGACAGGGAAAATTCACCCCTCCACTTT.

This sequence joins TRBV6-5 and TRBJ2-1; D uncertain. The CDR3 runs to 13 residues. V lost 2 bases and J lost 4, with 6 bases in between. Germline assignment: CDR1 MNHEY and CDR2 SVGAGI. The chain's CDR3 is CASSYTFYNEQFF. As DNA, the CDR3 is TGTGCCAGCAGTTACACTTTTTACAATGAGCAGTTCTTC.

The rearrangement uses TRBV7-2 and TRBJ1-1, with a weak D call TRBD1 (5 bases). V was trimmed by 1 base and J by 11 bases, leaving 17 bases between them. The CDR3 has 14 amino acids. Germline CDR1 is SGHTA and CDR2 is FQGNSA. The CDR3 DNA follows: TGTGCCAGCAGCTTAGAAAGGAGGGGAGTATCCGCTTTCTTT. Protein: CASSLERRGVSAFF.

The V and J genes are TRBV19 and TRBJ2-5; 9 nucleotides match TRBD1. V was clipped by 6 bases and J by 5 bases; unmatched bases: 13. This CDR3 spans 16 amino acids. Germline V CDR1 and CDR2: LNHDA, SQIVND (reference sequence). The CDR3 DNA is TGTGCCAGTAGAGAGCGGCTCGGGACAGGGTACGAGACCCAGTACTTC. Translation gives CASRERLGTGYETQYF. Complete variable domain (other parts from reference TRBV19 and TRBJ2-5): DGGITQSPKYLFRKEGQNVTLSCEQNLNHDAMYWYRQDPGQGLRLIYYSQIVNDFQKGDIAEGYSVSREKKESFPLTVTSAQKNPTAFYLCASRERLGTGYETQYFGPGTRLLVL.

The V and J genes are TRBV11-2 and TRBJ2-7; D is perhaps TRBD1 (5 bases). This CDR3 comprises 17 residues. Germline-derived CDR1 and CDR2 are SGHAT and FQNNGV. V lost 3 bases and J 0 bases, leaving 18 bases between the germline ends. CDR3 sequence (DNA): TGTGCCAGCAGCTTTAGAATCTGGGGCATGAGCTCCTACGAGCAGTACTTC. This gives the protein CASSFRIWGMSSYEQYF.

This rearrangement joins TRBV27 to TRBJ2-7; 9 bases map to TRBD2. J gave up 6 bases and V 2 bases, and 8 bases lay outside the gene matches. Germline CDR1 is MNHEY and CDR2 is SMNVEV (reference sequence). The CDR3 runs to 15 residues. CDR3 amino acids: CASSLMISGRIEQYF. The CDR3 DNA follows: TGTGCCAGCAGTTTAATGATTAGCGGGAGAATCGAGCAGTACTTC.

V usage is TRBV5-4 and J usage is TRBJ2-5; D uncertain. The DNA end lines up better with TRBJ2-7; the J call may be wrong. Germline assignment: CDR1 SGHNT and CDR2 YYREEE (reference sequence). The CDR3 totals 11 residues. CDR3 sequence: CASSSDYEQYF. CDR3 DNA: TGTGCCAGCAGCTCCGACTACGAGCAGTACTTC.

V usage is TRBV5-6 and J usage is TRBJ2-4, with unresolved D. CDR1 and CDR2 from the germline V gene are SGHDT and YYEEEE. V dropped 1 base and J dropped 3 bases, with 14 bases sitting between them. The CDR3 sequence is 16 residues long. CDR3 region: CASSLRPTGYKNIQYF. CDR3 in DNA: TGTGCCAGCAGCTTGAGACCGACGGGTTACAAAAACATTCAGTACTTC.

This clone was found once. The CDR3 DNA is TGTGCCTGGAGTCACCCCGGGACTAGGAACATTCAGTACTTC. It is translated as CAWSHPGTRNIQYF. The chain is built from TRBV30 and TRBJ2-4; 8 bases are shared with TRBD2. Germline CDR1 is GTSNPN and CDR2 is SVGIG (reference sequence). The trim removed 2 bases at V and 7 bases at J, leaving 7 bases unmatched. The length of the CDR3 is 14 residues.

Written as DNA, the CDR3 is TGTGCCAGCAGCTATACTCCGTCCTACAATGAGCAGTTCTTC. This gives the protein CASSYTPSYNEQFF. The chain is built from TRBV11-2 and TRBJ2-1; unclear D gene. CDR3 length equals 14 residues. Germline V lookup: CDR1 SGHAT, CDR2 FQNNGV. Trimming removed 4 bases at V and 1 base at J, with 8 bases between.

This CDR3 is CASSVWDSSGNTIYF. CDR3 in DNA: TGTGCCAGCAGTGTCTGGGACAGCTCTGGAAACACCATATATTTT. The chain uses TRBV6-1 and TRBJ1-3, with 7 bases fitting TRBD1. The CDR3 spans 15 residues. Looked up from germline, CDR1 is MNHNS and CDR2 is SASEGT. The V and J ends lost 4 bases and 0 bases, in that order; junction bases with no gene match: 3.

The chain links TRBV6-1 to TRBJ2-5, with D possibly matching TRBD1 (7 bases). The germline gives CDR1 MNHNS, CDR2 SASEGT. The CDR3 runs 14 residues. V shed 6 bases and J shed 4 bases, with 15 bases lying between them. The CDR3 DNA reads as TGTGCCAGCAGGGAAAACAGGGGAGGAGAGACCCAGTACTTC. Encoded protein: CASRENRGGETQYF.